The TCR beta chain described here comes from a study of T cell changes during pregnancy in multiple sclerosis. Data came from immunoSEQ multiplex PCR; TCRdb stores just in-frame clones and leaves some out. The data contain about 31,000 clones, 89% of them singletons. The CDR3 has 16 amino acids. V lost 3 bases to trimming and J lost 2 bases; unmatched junction nucleotides: 9. Germline V gives CDR1 MNHNY, CDR2 SVGAGI (reference sequence). The sequences come from CD8+ T cells from peripheral blood mononuclear cells, collected in the second trimester of pregnancy. The chain is built from TRBV6-6 and TRBJ1-2, with 7 bases that match TRBD1. The source of this sequence is a female donor with multiple sclerosis, enrolled in a pregnancy study. As DNA, the CDR3 is TGTGCCAGCAGTTATACCTCAGAGGGGGCGAACTATGGCTACACCTTC. Its protein product is CASSYTSEGANYGYTF.